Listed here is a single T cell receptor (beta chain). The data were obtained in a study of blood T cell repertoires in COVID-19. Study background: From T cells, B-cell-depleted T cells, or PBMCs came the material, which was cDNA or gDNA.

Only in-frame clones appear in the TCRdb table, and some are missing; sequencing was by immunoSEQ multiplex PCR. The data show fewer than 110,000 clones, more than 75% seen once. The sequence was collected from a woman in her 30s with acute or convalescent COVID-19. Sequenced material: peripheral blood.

The CDR3, as DNA: TGTGCCAGCAGCTTAGGTACAGGGACTGGAAACACCATATATTTT. Amino acids: CASSLGTGTGNTIYF. The chain carries TRBV11-2 and TRBJ1-3, with D possibly matching TRBD1 (6 bases). CDR3 length: 15 amino acids. The germline V gene has CDR1 SGHAT and CDR2 FQNNGV. Trimming pared 1 base from V and 2 bases from J, leaving 9 bases between.